Listed below are T cell receptor beta chains from one sample, sequenced in a study of T cell responses to AZD1222 COVID-19 vaccine. Sequencing used immunoSEQ multiplex PCR; TCRdb keeps in-frame clones, though not all of them. The sample holds about 150,000 clones, about four fifths seen once. The specimen comprised peripheral blood, sampled on day 0 of AZD1222 vaccination. These receptors were collected from an adult in good health. Both conserved end residues are part of each CDR3. A D gene is named only where the DNA matches it firmly. For some rows the clone size is stated as once, few or many, or as a class when expanded; others skip it.

d_gene: -
j_gene: TRBJ1-1
abundance: -
v_gene: TRBV6-5
CDR3aa: CASSTRDQSEAFF
CDR3nt: TGTGCCAGCAGTACAAGGGACCAGTCTGAAGCTTTCTTT

d_gene: -
j_gene: TRBJ1-5
abundance: -
v_gene: TRBV30
CDR3aa: CAWGGGTHQPQHF
CDR3nt: TGTGCCTGGGGGGGTGGGACCCATCAGCCCCAGCATTTT

d_gene: -
j_gene: TRBJ1-5
abundance: -
v_gene: TRBV7-8
CDR3aa: CASSLSQGRSNQPQHF
CDR3nt: TGTGCCAGCAGCTTAAGTCAGGGCAGGAGCAATCAGCCCCAGCATTTT

d_gene: -
j_gene: TRBJ2-3
abundance: -
v_gene: TRBV5-6
CDR3aa: CASSSPGEGDTQYF
CDR3nt: TGTGCCAGCAGCTCTCCAGGGGAGGGAGATACGCAGTATTTT

d_gene: TRBD1
j_gene: TRBJ2-3
abundance: -
v_gene: TRBV28
CDR3aa: CASSHGVIRDRVRYF
CDR3nt: TGTGCCAGCAGTCATGGCGTAATCCGGGACAGGGTACGGTATTTT

d_gene: -
j_gene: TRBJ1-3
abundance: -
v_gene: TRBV6-1
CDR3aa: CASSVGRLSSGNTIYF
CDR3nt: TGTGCCAGCAGTGTGGGACGGTTGAGCTCTGGAAACACCATATATTTT

d_gene: TRBD1
j_gene: TRBJ1-6
abundance: -
v_gene: TRBV7-9
CDR3aa: CASSLTGQYNSPLHF
CDR3nt: TGTGCCAGCAGCTTAACGGGACAGTATAATTCACCCCTCCACTTT

d_gene: -
j_gene: TRBJ2-5
abundance: -
v_gene: TRBV23-1
CDR3aa: CASRPGPEMRETQYF
CDR3nt: TGCGCCTCCAGACCAGGGCCTGAAATGAGAGAGACCCAGTACTTC

d_gene: TRBD1
j_gene: TRBJ1-2
abundance: -
v_gene: TRBV10-3
CDR3aa: CAIPSGTGYHGYTF
CDR3nt: TGTGCCATCCCGTCCGGGACAGGGTACCATGGCTACACCTTC

d_gene: -
j_gene: TRBJ2-1
abundance: -
v_gene: TRBV11-3
CDR3aa: CASSFGPSTYNEQFF
CDR3nt: TGTGCCAGCAGCTTCGGACCTTCGACCTACAATGAGCAGTTCTTC

d_gene: -
j_gene: TRBJ1-3
abundance: -
v_gene: TRBV28
CDR3aa: CASTRTAGNTIYF
CDR3nt: TGTGCCAGCACCCGGACAGCTGGAAACACCATATATTTT

d_gene: TRBD2
j_gene: TRBJ2-1
abundance: -
v_gene: TRBV7-9
CDR3aa: CASSLVGRGSYNEQFF
CDR3nt: TGTGCCAGCAGCTTAGTTGGCCGCGGGAGCTACAATGAGCAGTTCTTC

d_gene: -
j_gene: TRBJ2-1
abundance: -
v_gene: TRBV14
CDR3aa: CASSQDGTEYNEQFF
CDR3nt: TGTGCCAGCAGCCAAGACGGGACTGAGTACAATGAGCAGTTCTTC

d_gene: TRBD1
j_gene: TRBJ2-7
abundance: -
v_gene: TRBV14
CDR3aa: CASSPGQGYNEQYF
CDR3nt: TGTGCCAGCAGCCCCGGACAGGGCTACAACGAGCAGTACTTC

d_gene: TRBD2
j_gene: TRBJ2-3
abundance: -
v_gene: TRBV9
CDR3aa: CASSVRTSGGTSTDTQYF
CDR3nt: TGTGCCAGCAGCGTTCGGACTAGCGGGGGGACCAGCACAGATACGCAGTATTTT

d_gene: TRBD1
j_gene: TRBJ1-1
abundance: -
v_gene: TRBV10-3
CDR3aa: CAISEGTEEAFF
CDR3nt: TGTGCCATCAGTGAGGGGACAGAAGAAGCTTTCTTT

d_gene: TRBD1
j_gene: TRBJ2-2
abundance: -
v_gene: TRBV5-1
CDR3aa: CASSSPPGQTTGELFF
CDR3nt: TGCGCCAGCAGCTCTCCACCGGGACAGACCACCGGGGAGCTGTTTTTT

d_gene: TRBD1
j_gene: TRBJ1-2
abundance: -
v_gene: TRBV10-3
CDR3aa: CAISGPTGGNYGYTF
CDR3nt: TGTGCCATCAGTGGACCGACAGGGGGGAACTATGGCTACACCTTC

d_gene: -
j_gene: TRBJ2-5
abundance: -
v_gene: TRBV29-1
CDR3aa: CSGSEIVQETQYF
CDR3nt: TGCAGCGGTAGCGAAATCGTCCAAGAGACCCAGTACTTC

d_gene: TRBD1
j_gene: TRBJ1-1
abundance: -
v_gene: TRBV28
CDR3aa: CASSAEGTGAKNTEAFF
CDR3nt: TGTGCCAGCAGCGCCGAAGGGACAGGGGCAAAGAACACTGAAGCTTTCTTT

d_gene: TRBD1
j_gene: TRBJ1-6
abundance: -
v_gene: TRBV28
CDR3aa: CASRTGGRDSPLHF
CDR3nt: TGTGCCAGTCGGACAGGGGGCCGTGATTCACCCCTCCACTTT

d_gene: TRBD2
j_gene: TRBJ2-1
abundance: -
v_gene: TRBV5-1
CDR3aa: CASSLLASGGDEQFF
CDR3nt: TGCGCCAGCAGCTTGCTCGCTAGCGGGGGCGATGAGCAGTTCTTC

d_gene: -
j_gene: TRBJ1-1
abundance: -
v_gene: TRBV29-1
CDR3aa: CSGGGGLNTEAFF
CDR3nt: TGCAGCGGAGGAGGTGGGTTAAACACTGAAGCTTTCTTT

d_gene: -
j_gene: TRBJ1-6
abundance: -
v_gene: TRBV7-9
CDR3aa: CASSTYGAANSPLHF
CDR3nt: TGTGCCAGCAGCACCTATGGGGCTGCAAATTCACCCCTCCACTTT

d_gene: TRBD2
j_gene: TRBJ2-3
abundance: -
v_gene: TRBV10-1
CDR3aa: CASSESGNTQYF
CDR3nt: TGCGCCAGCAGTGAAAGCGGGAATACGCAGTATTTT

d_gene: -
j_gene: TRBJ1-1
abundance: -
v_gene: TRBV3-1/TRBV3-2
CDR3aa: CASSRGGVGANTEAFF
CDR3nt: TGTGCCAGCAGCCGAGGGGGGGTGGGAGCGAACACTGAAGCTTTCTTT

d_gene: -
j_gene: TRBJ2-7
abundance: -
v_gene: TRBV5-1
CDR3aa: CASSDPSQGSYEQYF
CDR3nt: TGCGCCAGCAGCGATCCTAGCCAGGGTTCCTACGAGCAGTACTTC

d_gene: -
j_gene: TRBJ1-2
abundance: -
v_gene: TRBV6-5
CDR3aa: CASSYRHLPNYGYTF
CDR3nt: TGTGCCAGCAGTTACAGACACTTACCCAACTATGGCTACACCTTC

d_gene: -
j_gene: TRBJ1-1
abundance: -
v_gene: TRBV6-5
CDR3aa: CASSYGRGPMNTEAFF
CDR3nt: TGTGCCAGCAGTTACGGGCGGGGTCCTATGAACACTGAAGCTTTCTTT

d_gene: -
j_gene: TRBJ1-1
abundance: -
v_gene: TRBV19
CDR3aa: CSSLNQGFTEAFF
CDR3nt: TGTTCATCCCTTAACCAGGGCTTCACTGAAGCTTTCTTT

d_gene: -
j_gene: TRBJ2-1
abundance: -
v_gene: TRBV19
CDR3aa: CASSGQRMSSYNEQFF
CDR3nt: TGTGCCAGTAGCGGACAGCGAATGAGCTCCTACAATGAGCAGTTCTTC

d_gene: -
j_gene: TRBJ1-4
abundance: -
v_gene: TRBV5-1
CDR3aa: CASSSPGVDEKLFF
CDR3nt: TGCGCCAGCAGCTCCCCAGGGGTCGATGAAAAACTGTTTTTT

d_gene: -
j_gene: TRBJ2-7
abundance: -
v_gene: TRBV5-4
CDR3aa: CASSLVPDHYEQYF
CDR3nt: TGTGCCAGCAGCTTGGTTCCGGATCACTACGAGCAGTACTTC

d_gene: -
j_gene: TRBJ1-5
abundance: few
v_gene: TRBV2
CDR3aa: CASSLMGLDQPQHF
CDR3nt: TGTGCCAGCAGCCTCATGGGCCTCGATCAGCCCCAGCATTTT

d_gene: -
j_gene: TRBJ1-1
abundance: few
v_gene: TRBV29-1
CDR3aa: CSVVTGWNTEAFF
CDR3nt: TGCAGCGTTGTAACAGGATGGAACACTGAAGCTTTCTTT

d_gene: -
j_gene: TRBJ2-7
abundance: few
v_gene: TRBV3-1/TRBV3-2
CDR3aa: CASSHRPYEQYF
CDR3nt: TGTGCCAGCAGCCATCGGCCCTACGAGCAGTACTTC

d_gene: -
j_gene: TRBJ1-5
abundance: -
v_gene: TRBV5-1
CDR3aa: CASRPGPGGGLSNQPQHF
CDR3nt: TGCGCCAGCAGACCAGGGCCTGGAGGGGGTTTGAGCAATCAGCCCCAGCATTTT

d_gene: -
j_gene: TRBJ1-1
abundance: once
v_gene: TRBV15
CDR3aa: CATSRTAENTEAFF
CDR3nt: TGTGCCACCAGCCGGACAGCCGAGAACACTGAAGCTTTCTTT

d_gene: -
j_gene: TRBJ2-2
abundance: -
v_gene: TRBV28
CDR3aa: CASSFGRNTGELFF
CDR3nt: TGTGCCAGCAGTTTCGGTAGGAACACCGGGGAGCTGTTTTTT

d_gene: -
j_gene: TRBJ1-6
abundance: -
v_gene: TRBV6-2/TRBV6-3
CDR3aa: CASTPARGFNSPLHF
CDR3nt: TGTGCCAGCACCCCGGCCAGGGGTTTTAATTCACCCCTCCACTTT

d_gene: -
j_gene: TRBJ1-1
abundance: -
v_gene: TRBV6-6
CDR3aa: CASSYREGDTEAFF
CDR3nt: TGTGCCAGCAGTTACAGGGAAGGGGACACTGAAGCTTTCTTT

d_gene: TRBD1
j_gene: TRBJ1-6
abundance: -
v_gene: TRBV5-1
CDR3aa: CASSAGQLDNSPLHF
CDR3nt: TGCGCCAGCAGCGCGGGACAGCTAGATAATTCACCCCTCCACTTT

d_gene: TRBD1
j_gene: TRBJ1-5
abundance: -
v_gene: TRBV4-2
CDR3aa: CASSPSTGLNQPQHF
CDR3nt: TGTGCCAGCAGCCCCTCGACAGGGCTCAATCAGCCCCAGCATTTT

d_gene: -
j_gene: TRBJ2-2
abundance: -
v_gene: TRBV18
CDR3aa: CASSPANTGELFF
CDR3nt: TGTGCCAGCTCACCCGCGAACACCGGGGAGCTGTTTTTT

d_gene: TRBD2
j_gene: TRBJ2-1
abundance: -
v_gene: TRBV29-1
CDR3aa: CSVTGLADYNEQFF
CDR3nt: TGCAGCGTGACGGGACTAGCGGACTACAATGAGCAGTTCTTC

d_gene: -
j_gene: TRBJ2-4
abundance: -
v_gene: TRBV28
CDR3aa: CASSLSQGRIAKNIQYF
CDR3nt: TGTGCCAGCAGTTTGTCACAGGGTAGAATAGCCAAAAACATTCAGTACTTC

d_gene: TRBD2
j_gene: TRBJ2-3
abundance: -
v_gene: TRBV4-2
CDR3aa: CASSPRTSGTDTQYF
CDR3nt: TGTGCCAGCAGCCCCCGGACTAGCGGCACAGATACGCAGTATTTT

d_gene: -
j_gene: TRBJ2-7
abundance: -
v_gene: TRBV7-6
CDR3aa: CASSLDRGPVHEQYF
CDR3nt: TGTGCCAGCAGCTTAGATCGGGGGCCCGTCCACGAGCAGTACTTC

d_gene: -
j_gene: TRBJ2-5
abundance: few
v_gene: TRBV2
CDR3aa: CASAGGYRRETQYF
CDR3nt: TGTGCCAGCGCCGGGGGCTATAGACGGGAGACCCAGTACTTC

d_gene: -
j_gene: TRBJ2-7
abundance: -
v_gene: TRBV28
CDR3aa: CASSSGQETSYEQYF
CDR3nt: TGTGCCAGCAGTTCAGGGCAGGAGACCTCCTACGAGCAGTACTTC

d_gene: -
j_gene: TRBJ1-1
abundance: -
v_gene: TRBV27
CDR3aa: CASSFWGVGGMNTEAFF
CDR3nt: TGTGCCAGCAGTTTTTGGGGTGTTGGGGGCATGAACACTGAAGCTTTCTTT

d_gene: -
j_gene: TRBJ1-4
abundance: -
v_gene: TRBV7-8
CDR3aa: CASSSKQGGYEKLFF
CDR3nt: TGTGCCAGCAGCTCGAAACAGGGAGGCTATGAAAAACTGTTTTTT

d_gene: TRBD1
j_gene: TRBJ1-5
abundance: few
v_gene: TRBV6-6
CDR3aa: CASRRTGDQPQHF
CDR3nt: TGTGCCAGCAGGCGGACAGGGGATCAGCCCCAGCATTTT